These T cell receptor beta chains were read from a single sample in a study of cytomegalovirus exposure and HLA in healthy donors. Clones were sequenced by immunoSEQ multiplex PCR, and TCRdb holds only the in-frame ones, with some missing. The table records fewer than 140,000 clones, more than 70% of them present only once. Sequenced material: PBMCs. All receptors come from a man aged 35-49 years in good health and CMV-seronegative. Each CDR3 is given without its conserved first and last residue. Fields, in order: clone size, V gene, J gene, CDR3 protein. Size is omitted from some rows. Given values are once, few, many or a class for expanded clones.

abundance: .; v_gene: TRBV6-6; j_gene: TRBJ2-7; CDR3aa: ASSPGQGLEQY
abundance: .; v_gene: TRBV7-9; j_gene: TRBJ1-4; CDR3aa: ASSFQTGGGEKLF
abundance: .; v_gene: TRBV2; j_gene: TRBJ1-2; CDR3aa: ASRGDRPNYGYT
abundance: .; v_gene: TRBV5-4; j_gene: TRBJ2-4; CDR3aa: ASSNRPGQGLAKNIQY
abundance: .; v_gene: TRBV19; j_gene: TRBJ2-3; CDR3aa: ASSPNPGQGAVDTQY
abundance: .; v_gene: TRBV5-1; j_gene: TRBJ1-1; CDR3aa: ASSFSGVVNTEAF
abundance: once; v_gene: TRBV19; j_gene: TRBJ1-2; CDR3aa: ASSISGKFDGYT
abundance: few; v_gene: TRBV29-1; j_gene: TRBJ1-2; CDR3aa: SATGGETNYGYT
abundance: .; v_gene: TRBV7-3; j_gene: TRBJ2-5; CDR3aa: ASSPGLAGGQETQY
abundance: .; v_gene: TRBV28; j_gene: TRBJ2-7; CDR3aa: ASSSGDSYEQY
abundance: .; v_gene: TRBV5-1; j_gene: TRBJ1-3; CDR3aa: ASSTGQGSGNTIY
abundance: .; v_gene: TRBV9; j_gene: TRBJ1-2; CDR3aa: ASSVARGSGTGASNYGYT
abundance: .; v_gene: TRBV7-9; j_gene: TRBJ2-5; CDR3aa: ASSSDIGPETQY
abundance: .; v_gene: TRBV2; j_gene: TRBJ2-3; CDR3aa: ARGQGSTDTQY
abundance: .; v_gene: TRBV6-1; j_gene: TRBJ2-3; CDR3aa: ASRVDRWGDTQY
abundance: .; v_gene: TRBV7-2; j_gene: TRBJ1-1; CDR3aa: ASSPGGTGRVNTEAF
abundance: few; v_gene: TRBV19; j_gene: TRBJ1-5; CDR3aa: ASSLMGDRDPNQPQH
abundance: once; v_gene: TRBV10-3; j_gene: TRBJ2-7; CDR3aa: AISESRSGGAQEQY
abundance: .; v_gene: TRBV7-2; j_gene: TRBJ1-2; CDR3aa: ASSSRGANYGYT
abundance: few; v_gene: TRBV6-5; j_gene: TRBJ1-1; CDR3aa: ASSGQYGNTEAF
abundance: .; v_gene: TRBV25-1; j_gene: TRBJ2-1; CDR3aa: ASSRGGSYNEQF
abundance: few; v_gene: TRBV5-1; j_gene: TRBJ2-2; CDR3aa: ASSLVAGQEGTGELF
abundance: .; v_gene: TRBV2; j_gene: TRBJ1-5; CDR3aa: ASSGDRESQPQH
abundance: .; v_gene: TRBV5-1; j_gene: TRBJ2-1; CDR3aa: ASSFGQRPEQF
abundance: .; v_gene: TRBV11-2; j_gene: TRBJ1-4; CDR3aa: ASRQSGGGREKLF
abundance: .; v_gene: TRBV25-1; j_gene: TRBJ2-5; CDR3aa: ASSELGTGQETQY
abundance: .; v_gene: TRBV7-2; j_gene: TRBJ1-1; CDR3aa: ASSLKSPDMNTEAF
abundance: .; v_gene: TRBV29-1; j_gene: TRBJ2-1; CDR3aa: SGLRLAGGNEQF
abundance: .; v_gene: TRBV5-4; j_gene: TRBJ2-7; CDR3aa: ASSLSGGRGEQY